Following are 8 T cell receptor beta chains from one sample sequenced in a study of blood T cell repertoires in COVID-19. Assay: immunoSEQ multiplex PCR; the TCRdb copy retains only in-frame clones and omits some. Of 150,000 to 200,000 clones listed, approximately 92% are singletons. Sample: PBMCs or T cells enriched from blood (not recorded which). These receptor sequences come from a middle-aged woman with acute COVID-19.

The chain couples TRBV19 to TRBJ1-4; TRBD1 agrees at 8 bases. Germline trimming cut 5 bases from V and 6 bases from J; bases unmatched to any gene: 8. Germline V gene lookup returns CDR1 LNHDA and CDR2 SQIVND (reference sequence). This CDR3 comprises 15 residues. CDR3 coding DNA: TGTGCCAGTAGTCCCGCGGACAGGGTCTATGAAAAACTGTTTTTT. This translates into CASSPADRVYEKLFF. The full variable domain, rest sourced from reference TRBV19 and TRBJ1-4, is DGGITQSPKYLFRKEGQNVTLSCEQNLNHDAMYWYRQDPGQGLRLIYYSQIVNDFQKGDIAEGYSVSREKKESFPLTVTSAQKNPTAFYLCASSPADRVYEKLFFGSGTQLSVL.

J is TRBJ2-1 and V is TRBV7-9; maybe TRBD2 (5 bases). The V and J ends lost 5 bases and 2 bases respectively, with 13 bases between them. CDR1 is SEHNR, CDR2 FQNEAQ, per germline (reference sequence). This CDR3 is 15 amino acids long. For the CDR3, the DNA is TGTGCCAGCAGCCCTCGGGGTCTGACCTACAATGAGCAGTTCTTC. This gives the protein CASSPRGLTYNEQFF.

The chain combines TRBV6-4 with TRBJ2-7; the D gene is possibly TRBD1 (6 bases). This CDR3 has 16 residues. Germline V gene lookup returns CDR1 MRHNA and CDR2 SNTAGT. Trimming left V 2 bases short and J 4 bases short, with 18 bases between. CDR3 nucleotides: TGTGCCAGCAGTGACAGTGAGGGGGTGGTATCATACGAGCAGTACTTC. Its translation: CASSDSEGVVSYEQYF.

The gene calls are TRBV7-2 and TRBJ1-6; a weak D match, TRBD1 (5 bases). With 6 bases removed from V and 4 bases from J, the gap between germline ends came to 19 bases. Germline CDR1 and CDR2: SGHTA and FQGNSA. The CDR3 has 17 amino acids. This chain's CDR3 is CASSRGAPNVYNSPLHF. The CDR3 DNA sequence: TGTGCCAGCAGTAGGGGCGCTCCCAATGTTTATAATTCACCCCTCCACTTT.

This chain links TRBV10-3 with TRBJ1-3, with 10 bases identical to TRBD1. Germline CDR1 is ENHRY and CDR2 is SYGVKD. V trimming: 6 bases; J trimming: 4 bases; junction bases outside the gene matches: 9. The length of the CDR3 is 16 residues. The chain's CDR3 is CAISDPGQGRGNTIYF. The CDR3 region has the DNA TGTGCCATCAGCGACCCGGGACAGGGGCGAGGAAACACCATATATTTT.

The chain uses TRBV5-4 and TRBJ2-5; a weak D match, TRBD2 (5 bases). With 4 bases removed from V and 4 bases from J, the gap between germline ends came to 20 bases. The CDR3 is 16 amino acids. Germline loops: CDR1 SGHNT, CDR2 YYREEE (reference sequence). In DNA, the CDR3 is TGTGCCAGCAGCCCACCCCCGGAAAAGGGAGCAGAGACCCAGTACTTC. Protein product: CASSPPPEKGAETQYF. Variable domain in full (rest from reference TRBV5-4 and TRBJ2-5): ETGVTQSPTHLIKTRGQQVTLRCSSQSGHNTVSWYQQALGQGPQFIFQYYREEENGRGNFPPRFSGLQFPNYSSELNVNALELDDSALYLCASSPPPEKGAETQYFGPGTRLLVL.

This clone appeared a single time. V usage is TRBV19 and J usage is TRBJ2-5, with D tentatively TRBD2 (5 bases). V lost 3 bases and J lost 1, with 12 bases in between. The CDR3 runs to 15 residues. In germline, CDR1 is LNHDA, CDR2 SQIVND (reference sequence). The chain's CDR3 is CASSMGSPIQETQYF. CDR3 coding DNA: TGTGCCAGTAGTATGGGGAGCCCAATCCAAGAGACCCAGTACTTC.

This chain connects TRBV3-1 (or the pseudogene TRBV3-2) to TRBJ1-1; D ambiguous. From germline, CDR1 is LGHDT and CDR2 YNNKEL (reference sequence). The CDR3 spans 14 residues. Trimming took 0 bases from V and 7 from J, leaving 12 bases between them. CDR3 nucleotide sequence: TGTGCCAGCAGCCAAGAGCGCAATCCCTGTGAAGCTTTCTTT. Translation gives CASSQERNPCEAFF.